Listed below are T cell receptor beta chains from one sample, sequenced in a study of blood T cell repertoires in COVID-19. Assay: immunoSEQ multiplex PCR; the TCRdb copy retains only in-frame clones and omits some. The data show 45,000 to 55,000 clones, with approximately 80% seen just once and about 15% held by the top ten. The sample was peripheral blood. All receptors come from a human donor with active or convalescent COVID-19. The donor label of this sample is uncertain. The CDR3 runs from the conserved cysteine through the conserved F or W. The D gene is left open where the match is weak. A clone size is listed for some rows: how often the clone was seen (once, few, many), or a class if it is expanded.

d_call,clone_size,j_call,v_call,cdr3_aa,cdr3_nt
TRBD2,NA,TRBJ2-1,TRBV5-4,CASSLARLAGGPYNEQFF,TGTGCCAGCAGCTTGGCCAGACTAGCGGGAGGGCCCTACAATGAGCAGTTCTTC
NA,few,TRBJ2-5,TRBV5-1,CASSDRPEGRETQYF,TGCGCCAGCAGTGATCGTCCCGAGGGGAGGGAGACCCAGTACTTC
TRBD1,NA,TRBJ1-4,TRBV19,CASRTGRANEKLFF,TGTGCCAGTAGGACAGGGCGGGCTAATGAAAAACTGTTTTTT
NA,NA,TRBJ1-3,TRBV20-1,CSARGGNTIYF,TGCAGTGCCCGGGGTGGAAACACCATATATTTT
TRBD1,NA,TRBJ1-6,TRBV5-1,CASSLGGTENSPLHF,TGCGCCAGCAGCTTGGGGGGGACAGAGAATTCACCCCTCCACTTT
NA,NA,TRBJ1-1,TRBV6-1,CASSEFKGDNTEAFF,TGTGCCAGCAGTGAATTTAAGGGGGACAACACTGAAGCTTTCTTT
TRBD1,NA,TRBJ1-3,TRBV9,CASSVATGGFGNTIYF,TGTGCCAGCAGCGTAGCTACAGGGGGCTTCGGAAACACCATATATTTT
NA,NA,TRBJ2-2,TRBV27,CARSQRRHGPNTGELFF,TGTGCCAGGTCCCAGAGGCGGCACGGCCCGAACACCGGGGAGCTGTTTTTT
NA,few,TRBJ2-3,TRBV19,CASTGHLSDTQYF,TGTGCCAGTACGGGACACCTTTCGGATACGCAGTATTTT
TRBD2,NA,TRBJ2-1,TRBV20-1,CSIAGESEQFF,TGCAGTATAGCGGGAGAAAGCGAGCAGTTCTTC
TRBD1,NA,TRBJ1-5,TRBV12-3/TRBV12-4,CASHRGSNQPQHF,TGTGCCAGCCACAGGGGTAGCAATCAGCCCCAGCATTTT
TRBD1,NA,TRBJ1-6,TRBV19,CASSRGTANSPLHF,TGTGCCAGTAGTAGAGGGACAGCTAATTCACCCCTCCACTTT
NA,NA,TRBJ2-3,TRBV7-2,CASSLRGGSGIDTQYF,TGTGCCAGCAGCTTACGTGGGGGTAGCGGAATAGATACGCAGTATTTT
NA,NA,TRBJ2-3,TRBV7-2,CASSLARVGNTQYF,TGTGCCAGCAGCTTAGCCAGGGTGGGGAATACGCAGTATTTT
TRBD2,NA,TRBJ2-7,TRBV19,CASSTPGGNSYEQYF,TGTGCCAGTAGTACCCCCGGGGGGAACAGTTACGAGCAGTACTTC
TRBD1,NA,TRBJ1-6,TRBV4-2,CASSQTGTRSPLHF,TGTGCCAGCAGCCAGACAGGGACGCGTTCACCCCTCCACTTT
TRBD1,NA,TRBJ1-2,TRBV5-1,CASSFGQGAGYGYTF,TGCGCCAGCAGCTTCGGACAGGGGGCAGGCTATGGCTACACCTTC
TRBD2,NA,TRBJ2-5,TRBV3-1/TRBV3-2,CASSQGTSGRIETQYF,TGTGCCAGCAGCCAAGGGACTAGCGGGAGGATAGAGACCCAGTACTTC
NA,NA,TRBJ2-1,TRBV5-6,CASSRRVHEQFF,TGTGCCAGCAGCCGTCGGGTCCATGAGCAGTTCTTC
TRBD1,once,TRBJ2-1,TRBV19,CASCSTGGSNEQFF,TGTGCCAGCTGCTCGACAGGGGGCTCCAATGAGCAGTTCTTC
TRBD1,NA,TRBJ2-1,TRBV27,CASSRTRDRAREQFF,TGTGCCAGCAGCCGGACCAGGGACAGGGCTCGTGAGCAGTTCTTC
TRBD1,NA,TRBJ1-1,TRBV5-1,CASSGGTQGISTEAFF,TGCGCCAGCAGCGGCGGAACACAGGGGATCAGCACTGAAGCTTTCTTT
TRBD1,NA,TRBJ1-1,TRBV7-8,CASSRDRNTEAFF,TGTGCCAGCAGCAGGGACAGGAACACTGAAGCTTTCTTT
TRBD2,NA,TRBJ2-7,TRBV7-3,CASSPRGGADYEQYF,TGTGCCAGCAGCCCCCGGGGGGGGGCAGACTACGAGCAGTACTTC
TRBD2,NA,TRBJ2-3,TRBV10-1,CASSERGGTDTQYF,TGCGCCAGCAGTGAGCGGGGGGGCACAGATACGCAGTATTTT
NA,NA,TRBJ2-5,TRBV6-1,CASSERQRETQYF,TGTGCCAGCAGTGAGAGGCAGCGGGAGACCCAGTACTTC
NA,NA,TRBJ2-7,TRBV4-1,CASSQEVAVPYEQYF,TGCGCCAGCAGCCAAGAGGTAGCGGTCCCTTACGAGCAGTACTTC
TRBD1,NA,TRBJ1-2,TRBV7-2,CASSADRVRYTF,TGTGCCAGCAGCGCGGACAGGGTACGCTACACCTTC
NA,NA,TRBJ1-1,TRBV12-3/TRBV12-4,CASSPSNTEAFF,TGTGCCAGCAGCCCTTCGAACACTGAAGCTTTCTTT
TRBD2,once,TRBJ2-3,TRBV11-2,CASSALAGGADTQYF,TGTGCCAGCAGCGCCCTAGCGGGAGGGGCAGATACGCAGTATTTT
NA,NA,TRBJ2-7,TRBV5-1,CASSLAGLASTYEQYF,TGCGCCAGCAGCTTGGCCGGGCTAGCGAGCACCTACGAGCAGTACTTC
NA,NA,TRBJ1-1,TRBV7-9,CASSLVGSRATEAFF,TGTGCCAGCAGCTTAGTTGGGTCGAGGGCCACTGAAGCTTTCTTT
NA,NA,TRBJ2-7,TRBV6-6,CASSLDGGQYF,TGTGCCAGCAGCCTCGATGGCGGGCAGTACTTC
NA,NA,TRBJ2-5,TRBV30,CAWSTGTQYF,TGTGCCTGGAGTACTGGGACCCAGTACTTC
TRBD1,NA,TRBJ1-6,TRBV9,CASSVAQRQGNSPLHF,TGTGCCAGCAGCGTAGCTCAGAGACAGGGTAATTCACCCCTCCACTTT
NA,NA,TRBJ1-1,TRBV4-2,CASSHTGSNTEAFF,TGTGCCAGCAGCCACACCGGGTCGAACACTGAAGCTTTCTTT
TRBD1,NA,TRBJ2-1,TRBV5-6,CASSLGTGNVGYNEQFF,TGTGCCAGCAGCTTGGGGACAGGGAATGTGGGGTACAATGAGCAGTTCTTC
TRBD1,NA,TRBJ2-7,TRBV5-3,CARSLAPSRRGQGTHEQYF,TGTGCCAGAAGCTTGGCCCCCAGCCGACGGGGACAGGGGACCCACGAGCAGTACTTC
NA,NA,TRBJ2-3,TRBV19,CASSPSTDTQYF,TGTGCCAGTAGTCCATCCACAGATACGCAGTATTTT
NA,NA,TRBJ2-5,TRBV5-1,CASRFRAGYQETQYF,TGCGCCAGCAGGTTTAGGGCGGGGTACCAAGAGACCCAGTACTTC
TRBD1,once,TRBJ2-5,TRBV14,CASSQLDRGLETQYF,TGTGCCAGCAGCCAACTGGACAGGGGGCTTGAGACCCAGTACTTC
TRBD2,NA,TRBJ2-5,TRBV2,CASRRVAGGIETQYF,TGTGCCAGCAGAAGGGTAGCGGGAGGGATAGAGACCCAGTACTTC
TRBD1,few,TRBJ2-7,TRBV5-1,CASSPTDRIDEQYF,TGCGCCAGCAGCCCCACGGACAGGATCGACGAGCAGTACTTC
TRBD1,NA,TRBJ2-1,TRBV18,CASSLDRGSGREQFF,TGTGCCAGCTCACTAGACAGGGGGAGCGGACGAGAGCAGTTCTTC
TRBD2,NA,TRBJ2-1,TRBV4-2,CASSQDQASGAYNEQFF,TGTGCCAGCAGCCAAGATCAGGCTAGCGGGGCCTACAATGAGCAGTTCTTC
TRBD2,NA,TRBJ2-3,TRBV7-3,CASSPGHRATGTSGRGNTQYF,TGTGCCAGCAGTCCGGGACATCGTGCCACCGGGACTAGCGGGAGGGGTAATACGCAGTATTTT
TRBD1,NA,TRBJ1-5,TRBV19,CASGGTGYSNQPQHF,TGTGCCAGTGGGGGGACAGGCTATAGCAATCAGCCCCAGCATTTT
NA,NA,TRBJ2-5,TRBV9,CASSVGDTNPETQYF,TGTGCCAGCAGCGTAGGGGACACCAACCCCGAGACCCAGTACTTC
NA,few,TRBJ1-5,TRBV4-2,CASSQDFAKNQPQHF,TGTGCCAGCAGCCAAGACTTCGCTAAGAATCAGCCCCAGCATTTT
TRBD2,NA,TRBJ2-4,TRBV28,CASSLRTSGSKDIQYF,TGTGCCAGCAGTTTGCGGACTAGCGGGAGTAAGGACATTCAGTACTTC
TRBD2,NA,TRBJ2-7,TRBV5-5,CASSLTGTSVSYEQYF,TGTGCCAGCAGCCTAACCGGGACTAGCGTCTCCTACGAGCAGTACTTC
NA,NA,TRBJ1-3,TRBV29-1,CSASDSYSGNTIYF,TGCAGCGCTTCGGACTCCTACTCTGGAAACACCATATATTTT
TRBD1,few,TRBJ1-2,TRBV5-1,CASSQGQAAGYTF,TGCGCCAGCAGCCAGGGACAGGCTGCCGGCTACACCTTC
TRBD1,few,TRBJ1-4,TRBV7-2,CASSFTGVGEKLFF,TGTGCCAGCAGCTTTACAGGGGTTGGGGAAAAACTGTTTTTT
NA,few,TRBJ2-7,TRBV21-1,CASSNPITRVEQYF,TGTGCCAGCAGTAACCCCATTACGAGGGTCGAGCAGTACTTC